This T cell receptor beta chain was sequenced in a study of cytomegalovirus exposure and HLA in healthy donors. Study findings and constraints: Immune exposure information comprised only CMV serostatus. Rare TCR sequences dominated, though some public TCRs recurred in many donors. One later analysis reportedly identified an Asian-associated ancestry cluster that showed fewer N-insertions than the approximately 700-donor mean.

Researchers ran the PCR with 60 Vbeta and 13 Jbeta primers. Profiling relied on immunoSEQ multiplex PCR, and the TCRdb table lists in-frame clones only, not all of them. The sample includes 150,000 to 200,000 clones, just over 75% of them seen just once. Remarks on this clone: The antigen remains unidentified.

Sequences were obtained from PBMCs. This TCR derives from a man between 18 and 35 years old in good health and CMV-seronegative.

The CDR3 protein is CASSAQEVNTEAFF. CDR3 DNA: TGCGCCAGCAGCGCCCAGGAGGTAAACACTGAAGCTTTCTTT. V is TRBV5-1 and J is TRBJ1-1; D is unresolved. Deletions cut 4 bases from V and 2 bases from J, with 12 bases between. Germline-derived CDR1 and CDR2 are SGHRS and YFSETQ. This CDR3 contains 14 residues. The full variable domain, its missing parts supplied by reference TRBV5-1 and TRBJ1-1, is KAGVTQTPRYLIKTRGQQVTLSCSPISGHRSVSWYQQTPGQGLQFLFEYFSETQRNKGNFPGRFSGRQFSNSRSEMNVSTLELGDSALYLCASSAQEVNTEAFFGQGTRLTVV.